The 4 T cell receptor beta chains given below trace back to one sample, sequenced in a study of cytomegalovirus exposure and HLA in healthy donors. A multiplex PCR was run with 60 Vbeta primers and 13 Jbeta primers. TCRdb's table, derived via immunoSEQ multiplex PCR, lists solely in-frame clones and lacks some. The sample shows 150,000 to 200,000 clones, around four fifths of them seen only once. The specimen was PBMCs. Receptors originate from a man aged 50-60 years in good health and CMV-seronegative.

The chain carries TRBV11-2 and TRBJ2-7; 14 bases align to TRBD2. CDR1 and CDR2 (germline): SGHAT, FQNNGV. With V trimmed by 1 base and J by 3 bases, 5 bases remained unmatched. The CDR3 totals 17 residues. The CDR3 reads CASSLGTGLAGDYEQYF. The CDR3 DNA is TGTGCCAGCAGCTTAGGTACGGGACTAGCGGGAGACTACGAGCAGTACTTC.

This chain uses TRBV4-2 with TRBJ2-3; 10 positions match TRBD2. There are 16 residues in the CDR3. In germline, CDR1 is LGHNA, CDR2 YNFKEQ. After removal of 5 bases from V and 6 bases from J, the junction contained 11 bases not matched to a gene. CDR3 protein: CASSTSSGRFLDTQYF. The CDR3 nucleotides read TGTGCCAGCAGCACATCTAGCGGGAGATTTTTGGATACGCAGTATTTT.

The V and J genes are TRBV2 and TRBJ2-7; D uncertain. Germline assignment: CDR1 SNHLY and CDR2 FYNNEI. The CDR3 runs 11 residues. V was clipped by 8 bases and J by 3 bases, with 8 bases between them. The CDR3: CASQYNYEQYF. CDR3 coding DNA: TGTGCCAGCCAATACAACTACGAGCAGTACTTC.

The CDR3 reads CASSLALGRGTEAFF. The CDR3 DNA reads as TGCGCCAGCAGCTTGGCCTTGGGTAGAGGTACTGAAGCTTTCTTT. The chain carries TRBV5-1 and TRBJ1-1; D unresolved. CDR1 SGHRS and CDR2 YFSETQ come from the germline V gene. Between the trimmed V and J ends, which lost 0 bases and 5 bases, there was a span of 14 bases. The CDR3 is 15 amino acids.